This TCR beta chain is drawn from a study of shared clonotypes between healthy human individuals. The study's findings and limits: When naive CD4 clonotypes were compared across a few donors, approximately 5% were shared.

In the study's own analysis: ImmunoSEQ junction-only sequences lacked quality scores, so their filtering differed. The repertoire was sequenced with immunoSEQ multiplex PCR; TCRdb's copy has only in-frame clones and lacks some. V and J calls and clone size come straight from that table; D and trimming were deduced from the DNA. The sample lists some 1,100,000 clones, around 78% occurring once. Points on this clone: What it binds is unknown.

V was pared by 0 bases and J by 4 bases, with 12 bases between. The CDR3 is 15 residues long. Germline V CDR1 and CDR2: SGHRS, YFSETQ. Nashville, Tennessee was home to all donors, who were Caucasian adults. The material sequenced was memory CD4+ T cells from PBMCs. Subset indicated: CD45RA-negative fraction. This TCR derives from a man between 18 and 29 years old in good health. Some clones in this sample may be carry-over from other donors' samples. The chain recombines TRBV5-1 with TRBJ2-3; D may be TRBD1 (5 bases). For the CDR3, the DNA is TGCGCCAGCAGCTTGGGGACACTTGGGGCAGATACGCAGTATTTT. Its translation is CASSLGTLGADTQYF.